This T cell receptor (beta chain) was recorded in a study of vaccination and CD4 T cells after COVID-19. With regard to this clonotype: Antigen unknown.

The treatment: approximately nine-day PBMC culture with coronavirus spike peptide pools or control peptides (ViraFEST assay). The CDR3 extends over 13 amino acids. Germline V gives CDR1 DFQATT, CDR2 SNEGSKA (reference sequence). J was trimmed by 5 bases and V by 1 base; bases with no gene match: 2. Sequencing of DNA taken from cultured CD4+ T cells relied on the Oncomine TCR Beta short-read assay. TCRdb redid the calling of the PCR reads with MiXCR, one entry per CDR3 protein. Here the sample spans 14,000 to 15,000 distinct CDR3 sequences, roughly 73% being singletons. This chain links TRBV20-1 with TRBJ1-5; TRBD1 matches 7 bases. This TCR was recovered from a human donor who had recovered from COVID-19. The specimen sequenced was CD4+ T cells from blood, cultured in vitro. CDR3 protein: CSARVTGDQPQHF. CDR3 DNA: TGCAGTGCTAGAGTTACAGGGGATCAGCCCCAGCATTTT.